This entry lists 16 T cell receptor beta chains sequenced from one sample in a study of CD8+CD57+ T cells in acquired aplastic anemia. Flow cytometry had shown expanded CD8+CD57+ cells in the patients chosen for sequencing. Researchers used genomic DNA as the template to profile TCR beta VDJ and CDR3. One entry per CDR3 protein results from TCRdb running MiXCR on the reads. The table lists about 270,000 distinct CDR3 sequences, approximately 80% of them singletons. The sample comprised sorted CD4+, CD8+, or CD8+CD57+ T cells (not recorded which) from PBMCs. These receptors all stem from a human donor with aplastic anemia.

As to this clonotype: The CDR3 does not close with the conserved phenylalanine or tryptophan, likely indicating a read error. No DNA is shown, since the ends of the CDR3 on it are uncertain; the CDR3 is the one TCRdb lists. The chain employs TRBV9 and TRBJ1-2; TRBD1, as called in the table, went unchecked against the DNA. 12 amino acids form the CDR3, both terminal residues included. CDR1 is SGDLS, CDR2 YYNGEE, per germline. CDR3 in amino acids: CASSAGGTGVNT.

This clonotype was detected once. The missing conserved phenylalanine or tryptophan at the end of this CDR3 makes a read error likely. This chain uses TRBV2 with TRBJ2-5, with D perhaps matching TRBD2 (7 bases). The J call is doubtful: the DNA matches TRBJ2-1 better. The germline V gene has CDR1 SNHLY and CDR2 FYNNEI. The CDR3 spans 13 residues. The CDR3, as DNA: TGCGCCAGCAGGGGAGGGAGGGGGGCTGAGCAGTTCGTC. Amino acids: CASRGGRGAEQFV.

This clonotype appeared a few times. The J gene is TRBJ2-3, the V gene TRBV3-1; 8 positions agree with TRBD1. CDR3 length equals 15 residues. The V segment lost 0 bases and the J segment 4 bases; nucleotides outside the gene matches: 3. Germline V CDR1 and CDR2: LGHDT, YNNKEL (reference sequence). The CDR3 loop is CASSQDPDRADTQYF. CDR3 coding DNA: TGTGCCAGCAGCCAAGATCCGGACAGGGCAGATACGCAGTATTTT.

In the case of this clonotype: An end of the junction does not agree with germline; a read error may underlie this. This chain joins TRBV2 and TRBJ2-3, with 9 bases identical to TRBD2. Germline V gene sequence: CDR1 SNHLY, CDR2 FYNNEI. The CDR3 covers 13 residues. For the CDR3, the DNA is TGTTTGAAACGAGCGGGGGGCACGGATACGCAGTATTTT. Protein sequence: CLKRAGGTDTQYF.

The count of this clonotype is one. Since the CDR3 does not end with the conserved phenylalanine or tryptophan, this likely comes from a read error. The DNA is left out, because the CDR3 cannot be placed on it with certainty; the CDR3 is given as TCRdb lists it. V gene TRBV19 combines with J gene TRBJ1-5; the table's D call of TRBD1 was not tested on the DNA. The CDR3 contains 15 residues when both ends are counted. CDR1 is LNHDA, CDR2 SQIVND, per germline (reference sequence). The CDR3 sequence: CASSISWGYNQPQLV.

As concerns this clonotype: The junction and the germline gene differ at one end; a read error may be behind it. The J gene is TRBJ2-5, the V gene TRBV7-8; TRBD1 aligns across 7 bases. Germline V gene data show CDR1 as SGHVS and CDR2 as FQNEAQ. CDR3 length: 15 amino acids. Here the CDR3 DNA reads TGTGCCAGCAGCCTCGGCACAGGGGCAAGTGCGCCCCACTACTTC. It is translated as CASSLGTGASAPHYF.

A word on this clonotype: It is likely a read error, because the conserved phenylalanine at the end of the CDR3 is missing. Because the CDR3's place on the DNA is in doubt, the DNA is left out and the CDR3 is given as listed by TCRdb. CDR3 sequence reads: CASGAGGTDTQSFCP. J is TRBJ2-3 and V is TRBV2; no DNA check was done on the table's D call, TRBD1. The CDR3 length is 15 residues, termini included. Germline V gene lookup returns CDR1 SNHLY and CDR2 FYNNEI.

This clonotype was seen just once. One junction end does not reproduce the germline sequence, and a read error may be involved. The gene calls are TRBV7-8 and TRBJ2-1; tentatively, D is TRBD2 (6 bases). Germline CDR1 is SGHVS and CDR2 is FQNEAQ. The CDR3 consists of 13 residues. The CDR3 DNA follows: TGTGCCAGCAGTGCTGGGGGGATCGGTAAGCACTTCTTC. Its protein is CASSAGGIGKHFF.

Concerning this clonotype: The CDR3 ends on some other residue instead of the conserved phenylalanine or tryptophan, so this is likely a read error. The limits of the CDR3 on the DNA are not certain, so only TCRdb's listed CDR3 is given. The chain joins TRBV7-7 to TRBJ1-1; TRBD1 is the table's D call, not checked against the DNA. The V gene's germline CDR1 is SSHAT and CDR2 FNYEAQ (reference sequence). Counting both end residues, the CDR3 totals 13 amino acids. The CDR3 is CAGLGGAETQYFV.

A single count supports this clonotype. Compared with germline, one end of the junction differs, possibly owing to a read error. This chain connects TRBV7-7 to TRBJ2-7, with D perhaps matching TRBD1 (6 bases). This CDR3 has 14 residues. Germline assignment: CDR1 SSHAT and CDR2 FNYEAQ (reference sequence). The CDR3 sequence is CASSRDPGAYEQYF. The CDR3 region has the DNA TGTGCTAGCAGCCGGGACCCAGGGGCCTACGAGCAGTACTTC.

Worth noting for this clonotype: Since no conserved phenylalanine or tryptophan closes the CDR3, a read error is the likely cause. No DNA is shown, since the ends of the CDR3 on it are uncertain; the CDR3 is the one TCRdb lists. CDR3 sequence reads: CASGLGTGGTQTL. The J gene is TRBJ2-7, the V gene TRBV7-2; no check of the table's D call, TRBD1, against the DNA was made. Germline assignment: CDR1 SGHTA and CDR2 FQGNSA. 13 amino acids form the CDR3, both terminal residues included.

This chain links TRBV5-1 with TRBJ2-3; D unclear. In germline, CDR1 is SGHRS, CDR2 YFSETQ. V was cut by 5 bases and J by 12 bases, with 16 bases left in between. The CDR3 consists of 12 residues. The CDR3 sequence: CASRVGSYLQYF. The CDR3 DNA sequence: TGCGCCAGCAGAGTAGGGTCTTATCTCCAGTATTTT.

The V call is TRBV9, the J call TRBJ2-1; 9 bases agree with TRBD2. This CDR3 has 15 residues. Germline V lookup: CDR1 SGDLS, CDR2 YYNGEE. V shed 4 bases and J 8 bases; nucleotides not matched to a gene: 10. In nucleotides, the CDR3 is TGTGCCAGCAGCCCCAGAAGCGGGGGGAGCGATGAGCAGTTCTTC. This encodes CASSPRSGGSDEQFF.

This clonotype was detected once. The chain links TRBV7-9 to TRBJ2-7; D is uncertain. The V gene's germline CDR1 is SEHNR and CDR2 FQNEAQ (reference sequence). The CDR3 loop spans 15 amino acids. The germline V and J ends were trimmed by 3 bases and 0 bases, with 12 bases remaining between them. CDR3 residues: CASSLWTLTSYEQYF. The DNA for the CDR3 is TGTGCCAGCAGCTTGTGGACCCTAACCTCCTACGAGCAGTACTTC. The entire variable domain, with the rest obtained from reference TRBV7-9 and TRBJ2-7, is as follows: DTGVSQNPRHKITKRGQNVTFRCDPISEHNRLYWYRQTLGQGPEFLTYFQNEAQLEKSRLLSDRFSAERPKGSFSTLEIQRTEQGDSAMYLCASSLWTLTSYEQYFGPGTRLTVT.

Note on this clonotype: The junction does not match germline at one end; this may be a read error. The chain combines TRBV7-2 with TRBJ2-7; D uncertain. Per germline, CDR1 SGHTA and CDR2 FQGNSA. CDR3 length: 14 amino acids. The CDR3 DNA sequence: TGTGCCACCAGCAGAGCTACGCAGCCCTACGAGCAGTACTTC. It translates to CATSRATQPYEQYF. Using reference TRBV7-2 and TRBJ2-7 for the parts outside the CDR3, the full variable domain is GAGVSQSPSNKVTEKGKDVELRCDPISGHTALYWYRQSLGQGLEFLIYFQGNSAPDKSGLPSDRFSAERTGGSVSTLTIQRTQQEDSAVYLCATSRATQPYEQYFGPGTRLTVT.

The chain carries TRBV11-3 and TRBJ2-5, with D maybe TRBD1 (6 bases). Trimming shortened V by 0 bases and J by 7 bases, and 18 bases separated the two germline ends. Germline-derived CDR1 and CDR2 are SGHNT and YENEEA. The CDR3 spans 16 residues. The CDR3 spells CASSLDLTGTLGTQYF. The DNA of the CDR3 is TGTGCCAGCAGCTTAGATCTGACAGGAACTCTCGGGACCCAGTACTTC.